This T cell receptor (beta chain) was captured by sequencing in a study of PD-1 blockade in mismatch repair-deficient tumors. Libraries were prepared by immunoSEQ multiplex PCR; TCRdb keeps only in-frame clonotypes and omits some of them. The data show approximately 110,000 clones, 65% to 80% seen once. The table lists this clone with a count of one. From germline, CDR1 is SEHNR and CDR2 FQNEAQ (reference sequence). The CDR3 has 12 residues. The clonotype comes from an adult with mismatch repair-deficient cancer. This material consisted of peripheral blood, taken more than 58 weeks after starting pembrolizumab. V is TRBV7-9 and J is TRBJ2-5, with 7 bases lining up with TRBD2. The better agreement between TRBJ2-7 and the DNA end casts doubt on the J call. DNA of the CDR3: TGTGCCACCCGGGACTACCACTACGAGCAGTACTTC. Its protein product is CATRDYHYEQYF.